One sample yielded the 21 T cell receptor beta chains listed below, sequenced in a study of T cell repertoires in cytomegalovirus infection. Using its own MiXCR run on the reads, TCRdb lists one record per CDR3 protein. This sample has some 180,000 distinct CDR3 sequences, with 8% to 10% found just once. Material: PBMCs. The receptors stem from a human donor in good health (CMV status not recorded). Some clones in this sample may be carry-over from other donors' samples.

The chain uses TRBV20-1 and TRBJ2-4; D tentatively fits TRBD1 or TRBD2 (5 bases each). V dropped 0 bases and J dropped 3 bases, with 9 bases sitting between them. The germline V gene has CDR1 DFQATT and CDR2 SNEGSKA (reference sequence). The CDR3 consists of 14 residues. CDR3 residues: CSARDGTFKNIQYF. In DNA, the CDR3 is TGCAGTGCTAGAGACGGGACCTTCAAAAACATTCAGTACTTC.

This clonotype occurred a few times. The CDR3 sequence: CSILTGSTDTQYF. Here the CDR3 DNA reads TGCAGCATTCTGACAGGGTCCACAGATACGCAGTATTTT. The chain carries TRBV29-1 and TRBJ2-3; 7 nucleotides line up with TRBD1. Germline V CDR1 and CDR2: SQVTM, ANQGSEA. The CDR3 length is 13 residues. V shed 8 bases, J shed 2 bases, and the junction held 7 bases outside the gene matches.

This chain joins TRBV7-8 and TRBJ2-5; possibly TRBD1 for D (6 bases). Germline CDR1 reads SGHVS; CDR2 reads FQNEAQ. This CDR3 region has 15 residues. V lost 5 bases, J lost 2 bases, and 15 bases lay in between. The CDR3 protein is CASSPGVGYQETQYF. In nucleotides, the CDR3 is TGTGCCAGCAGCCCAGGGGTCGGGTATCAAGAGACCCAGTACTTC. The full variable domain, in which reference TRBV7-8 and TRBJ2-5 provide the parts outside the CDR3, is GAGVSQSPRYKVAKRGQDVALRCDPISGHVSLFWYQQALGQGPEFLTYFQNEAQLDKSGLPSDRFFAERPEGSVSTLKIQRTQQEDSAVYLCASSPGVGYQETQYFGPGTRLLVL.

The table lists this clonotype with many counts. The CDR3 nucleotides are TGTGCCAGCAGCTTAGGGAGGTCCACCATATATTTT. This sequence encodes CASSLGRSTIYF. The rearrangement uses TRBV7-2 and TRBJ1-3; D gene unclear. Trimming pared 1 base from V and 9 bases from J, leaving 7 bases between. Germline V CDR1 and CDR2: SGHTA, FQGNSA. The CDR3 runs 12 residues. Drawing the rest from reference TRBV7-2 and TRBJ1-3, the complete variable domain is GAGVSQSPSNKVTEKGKDVELRCDPISGHTALYWYRQSLGQGLEFLIYFQGNSAPDKSGLPSDRFSAERTGGSVSTLTIQRTQQEDSAVYLCASSLGRSTIYFGEGSWLTVV.

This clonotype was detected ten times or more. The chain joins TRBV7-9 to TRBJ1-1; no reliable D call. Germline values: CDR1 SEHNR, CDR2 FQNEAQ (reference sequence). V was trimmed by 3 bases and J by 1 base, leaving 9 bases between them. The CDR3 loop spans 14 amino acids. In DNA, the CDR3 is TGTGCCAGCAGCTTTGTTGCGCAGAACACTGAAGCTTTCTTT. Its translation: CASSFVAQNTEAFF.

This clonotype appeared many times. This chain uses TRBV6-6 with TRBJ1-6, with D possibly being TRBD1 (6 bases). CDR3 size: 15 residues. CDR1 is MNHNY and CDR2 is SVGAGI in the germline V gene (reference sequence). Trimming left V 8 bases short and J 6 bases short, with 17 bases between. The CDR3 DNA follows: TGTGCCAGCCTACACATGGCAGGGGCTAATTCACCCCTCCACTTT. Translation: CASLHMAGANSPLHF.

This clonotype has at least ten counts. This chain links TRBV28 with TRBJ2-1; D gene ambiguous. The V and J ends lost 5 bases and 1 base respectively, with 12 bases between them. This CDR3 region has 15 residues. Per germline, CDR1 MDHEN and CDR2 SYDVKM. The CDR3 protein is CASSETTSSYNEQFF. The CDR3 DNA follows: TGTGCCAGCAGTGAAACGACAAGTTCCTACAATGAGCAGTTCTTC.

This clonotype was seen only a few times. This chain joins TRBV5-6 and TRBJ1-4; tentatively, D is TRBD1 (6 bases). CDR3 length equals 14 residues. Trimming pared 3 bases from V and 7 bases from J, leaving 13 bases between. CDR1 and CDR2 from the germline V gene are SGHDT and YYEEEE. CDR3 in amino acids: CASSSTGLGEKLFF. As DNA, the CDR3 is TGTGCCAGCAGCTCCACAGGGTTGGGTGAAAAACTGTTTTTT.

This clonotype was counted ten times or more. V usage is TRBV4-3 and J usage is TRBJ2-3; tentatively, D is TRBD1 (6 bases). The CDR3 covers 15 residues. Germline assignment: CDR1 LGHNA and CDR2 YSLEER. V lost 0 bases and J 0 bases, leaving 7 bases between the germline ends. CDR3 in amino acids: CASSQEGTSTDTQYF. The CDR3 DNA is TGCGCCAGCAGCCAAGAGGGGACAAGCACAGATACGCAGTATTTT.

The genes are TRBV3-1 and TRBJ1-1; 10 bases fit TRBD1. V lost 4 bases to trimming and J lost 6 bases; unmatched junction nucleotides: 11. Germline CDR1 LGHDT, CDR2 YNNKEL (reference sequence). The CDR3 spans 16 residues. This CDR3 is CASSPEPGQGLPEAFF. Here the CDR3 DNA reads TGTGCCAGCAGCCCGGAGCCGGGACAGGGGCTCCCTGAAGCTTTCTTT.

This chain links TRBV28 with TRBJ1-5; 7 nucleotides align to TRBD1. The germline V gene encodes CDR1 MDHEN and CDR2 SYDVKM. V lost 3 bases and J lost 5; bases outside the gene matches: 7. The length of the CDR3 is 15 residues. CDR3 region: CASSLPGGIDQPQHF. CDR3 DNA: TGTGCCAGCAGTTTGCCAGGGGGAATCGATCAGCCCCAGCATTTT.

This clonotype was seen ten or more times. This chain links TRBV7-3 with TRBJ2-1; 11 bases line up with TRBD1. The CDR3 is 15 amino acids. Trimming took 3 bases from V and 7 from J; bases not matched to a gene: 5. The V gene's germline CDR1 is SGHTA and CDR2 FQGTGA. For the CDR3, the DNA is TGTGCCAGCAGCTTGGACAGGGGGCTTCATAATGAGCAGTTCTTC. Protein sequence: CASSLDRGLHNEQFF.

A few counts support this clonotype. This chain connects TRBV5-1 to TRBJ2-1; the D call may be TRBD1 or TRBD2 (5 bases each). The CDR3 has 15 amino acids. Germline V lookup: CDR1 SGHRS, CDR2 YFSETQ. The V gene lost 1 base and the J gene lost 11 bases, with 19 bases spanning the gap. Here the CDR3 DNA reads TGCGCCAGCAGCTTGTCGGCTAGTTGGGACGGCCAGCAGTTCTTC. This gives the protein CASSLSASWDGQQFF.

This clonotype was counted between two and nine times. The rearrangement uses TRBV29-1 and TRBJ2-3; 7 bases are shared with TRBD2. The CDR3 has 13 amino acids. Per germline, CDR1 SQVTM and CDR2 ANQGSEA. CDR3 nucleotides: TGCTGGCCTGGGGGACTATCCACAGATACGCAGTATTTT. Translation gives CWPGGLSTDTQYF.

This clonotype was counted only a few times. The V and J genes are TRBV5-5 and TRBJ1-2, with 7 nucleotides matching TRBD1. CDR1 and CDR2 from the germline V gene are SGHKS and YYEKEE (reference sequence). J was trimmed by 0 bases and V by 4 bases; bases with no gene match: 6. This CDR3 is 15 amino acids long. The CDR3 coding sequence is TGTGCCAGCAGCGATATGACAGGGACTAACTATGGCTACACCTTC. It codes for CASSDMTGTNYGYTF.

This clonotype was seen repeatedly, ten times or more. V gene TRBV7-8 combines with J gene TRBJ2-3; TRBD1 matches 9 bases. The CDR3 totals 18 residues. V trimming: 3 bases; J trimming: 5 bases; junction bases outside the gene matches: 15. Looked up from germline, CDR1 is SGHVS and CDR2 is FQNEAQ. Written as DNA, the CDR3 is TGTGCCAGCAGCTTCCCGAGCCCCAGGGACAGGGAGTTAGATACGCAGTATTTT. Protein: CASSFPSPRDRELDTQYF.

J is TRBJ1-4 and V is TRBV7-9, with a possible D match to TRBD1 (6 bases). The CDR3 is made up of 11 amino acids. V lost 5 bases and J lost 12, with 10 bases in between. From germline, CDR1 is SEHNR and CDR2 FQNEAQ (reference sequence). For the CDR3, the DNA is TGTGCCAGCAGCAAACAGGGAGAACTGTTTTTT. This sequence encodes CASSKQGELFF.

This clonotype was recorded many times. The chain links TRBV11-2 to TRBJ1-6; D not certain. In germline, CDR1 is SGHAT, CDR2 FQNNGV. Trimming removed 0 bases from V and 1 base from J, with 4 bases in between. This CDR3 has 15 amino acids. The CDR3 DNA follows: TGTGCCAGCAGCTTAGAGAAGTCCTATAATTCACCCCTCCACTTT. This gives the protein CASSLEKSYNSPLHF.

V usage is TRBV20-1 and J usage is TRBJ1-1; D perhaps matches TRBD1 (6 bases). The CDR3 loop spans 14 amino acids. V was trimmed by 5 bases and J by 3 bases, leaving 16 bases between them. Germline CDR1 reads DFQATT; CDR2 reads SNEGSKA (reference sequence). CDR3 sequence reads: CSALKTGSYTEAFF. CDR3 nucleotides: TGCAGTGCTCTCAAGACAGGATCCTACACTGAAGCTTTCTTT.

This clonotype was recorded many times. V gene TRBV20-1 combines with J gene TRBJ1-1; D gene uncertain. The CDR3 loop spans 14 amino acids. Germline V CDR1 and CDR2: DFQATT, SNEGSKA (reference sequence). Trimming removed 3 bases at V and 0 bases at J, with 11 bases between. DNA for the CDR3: TGCAGTGCTAGTGGATTGGAAATGAACACTGAAGCTTTCTTT. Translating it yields CSASGLEMNTEAFF.

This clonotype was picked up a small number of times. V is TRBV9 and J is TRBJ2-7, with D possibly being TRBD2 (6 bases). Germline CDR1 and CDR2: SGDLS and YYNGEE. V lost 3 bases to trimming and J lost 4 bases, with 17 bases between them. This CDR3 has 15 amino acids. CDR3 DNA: TGTGCCAGCAGCGGATGGGGGGTCGGGAATTACGAGCAGTACTTC. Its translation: CASSGWGVGNYEQYF. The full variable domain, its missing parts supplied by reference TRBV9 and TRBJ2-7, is DSGVTQTPKHLITATGQRVTLRCSPRSGDLSVYWYQQSLDQGLQFLIQYYNGEERAKGNILERFSAQQFPDLHSELNLSSLELGDSALYFCASSGWGVGNYEQYFGPGTRLTVT.